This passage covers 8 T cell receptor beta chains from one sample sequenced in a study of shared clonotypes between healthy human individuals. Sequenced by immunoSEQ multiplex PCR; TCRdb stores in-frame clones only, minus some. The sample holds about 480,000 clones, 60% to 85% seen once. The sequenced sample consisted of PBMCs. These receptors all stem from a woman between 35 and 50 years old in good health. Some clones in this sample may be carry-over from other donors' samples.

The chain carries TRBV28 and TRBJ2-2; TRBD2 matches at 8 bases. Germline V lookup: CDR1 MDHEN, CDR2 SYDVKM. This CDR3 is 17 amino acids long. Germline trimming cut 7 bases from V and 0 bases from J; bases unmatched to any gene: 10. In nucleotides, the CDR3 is TGTGCCAGCATTACATTAGCGGGGAGACCGAACACCGGGGAGCTGTTTTTT. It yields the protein CASITLAGRPNTGELFF.

CDR3 in amino acids: CASNTGSDLGGYTF. The CDR3 nucleotides read TGTGCCAGCAATACGGGGTCGGACTTGGGGGGCTACACCTTC. The V gene is TRBV7-2, the J gene TRBJ1-2; no reliable D call. Germline V gene data show CDR1 as SGHTA and CDR2 as FQGNSA. The CDR3 runs 14 residues. Trimming removed 7 bases from V and 8 bases from J, with 20 bases in between.

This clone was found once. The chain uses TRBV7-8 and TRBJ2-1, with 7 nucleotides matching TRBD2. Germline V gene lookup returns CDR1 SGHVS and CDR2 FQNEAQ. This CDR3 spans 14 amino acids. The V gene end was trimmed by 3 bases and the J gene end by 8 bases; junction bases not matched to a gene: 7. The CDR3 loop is CASSFLRESDEQFF. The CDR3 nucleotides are TGTGCCAGCAGCTTTCTGCGGGAGTCAGATGAGCAGTTCTTC. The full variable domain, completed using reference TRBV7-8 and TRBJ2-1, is GAGVSQSPRYKVAKRGQDVALRCDPISGHVSLFWYQQALGQGPEFLTYFQNEAQLDKSGLPSDRFFAERPEGSVSTLKIQRTQQEDSAVYLCASSFLRESDEQFFGPGTRLTVL.

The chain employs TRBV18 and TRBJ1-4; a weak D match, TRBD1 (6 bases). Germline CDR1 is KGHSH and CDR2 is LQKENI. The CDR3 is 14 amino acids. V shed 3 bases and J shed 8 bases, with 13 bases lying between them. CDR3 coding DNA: TGTGCCAGCTCACCGGGCAGGGGTGAGGAAAAACTGTTTTTT. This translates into CASSPGRGEEKLFF.

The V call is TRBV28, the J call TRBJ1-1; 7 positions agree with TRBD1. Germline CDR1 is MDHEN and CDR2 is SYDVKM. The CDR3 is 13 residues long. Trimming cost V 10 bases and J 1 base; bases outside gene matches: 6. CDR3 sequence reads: CATLRTGNTEAFF. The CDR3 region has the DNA TGTGCCACCCTGAGGACAGGGAACACTGAAGCTTTCTTT.

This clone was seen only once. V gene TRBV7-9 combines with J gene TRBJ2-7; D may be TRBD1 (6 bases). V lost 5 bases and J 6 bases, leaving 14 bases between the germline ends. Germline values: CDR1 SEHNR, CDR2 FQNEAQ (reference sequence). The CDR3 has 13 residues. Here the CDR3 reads CASSANTGSEQYF. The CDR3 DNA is TGTGCCAGCAGCGCAAATACAGGGAGCGAGCAGTACTTC.

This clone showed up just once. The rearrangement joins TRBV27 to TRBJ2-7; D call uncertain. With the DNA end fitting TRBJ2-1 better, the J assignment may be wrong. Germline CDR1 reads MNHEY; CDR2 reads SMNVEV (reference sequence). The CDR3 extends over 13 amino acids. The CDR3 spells CASSLSSSDEQFF. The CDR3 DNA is TGTGCCAGCAGTTTAAGTTCGAGCGATGAGCAGTTCTTC.

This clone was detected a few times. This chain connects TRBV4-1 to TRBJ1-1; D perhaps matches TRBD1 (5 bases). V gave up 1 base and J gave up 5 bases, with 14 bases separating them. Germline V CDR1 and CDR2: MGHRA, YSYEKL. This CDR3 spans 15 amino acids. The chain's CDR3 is CASSQGAPKGTEAFF. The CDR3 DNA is TGCGCCAGCAGCCAAGGTGCCCCAAAGGGGACTGAAGCTTTCTTT.